This T cell receptor beta chain is drawn from a study of blood T cell repertoires in COVID-19. As for the study in general: Researchers got acute and convalescent COVID-19 samples from the United States, Italy and Spain. T cells, B-cell-depleted T cells, or PBMCs supplied cDNA or gDNA.

Per the study methods: Reference gene primer amplification yielded estimated nucleated cell counts. Measured with immunoSEQ multiplex PCR; TCRdb has only the in-frame clones, and not every one. That table is the source of V, J and clone size, and D and trimming were worked out from the DNA. The sample gives approximately 120,000 clones, around 90% of which show up once; about 1.5% is in the top ten. The CDR3 is 15 amino acids. V dropped 2 bases and J dropped 3; count of bases not matched to a gene: 4. Germline CDR1 is KGHDR and CDR2 is SFDVKD. This sequence originates from a human donor in a cohort sampled during active COVID-19. This sequence joins TRBV24-1 and TRBJ2-7; TRBD2 agrees at 9 bases. Source material: peripheral blood. The CDR3 bases are TGTGCCACCAGTGATTCGAAGACTAGCGGCTACGAGCAGTACTTC. Translating it yields CATSDSKTSGYEQYF.